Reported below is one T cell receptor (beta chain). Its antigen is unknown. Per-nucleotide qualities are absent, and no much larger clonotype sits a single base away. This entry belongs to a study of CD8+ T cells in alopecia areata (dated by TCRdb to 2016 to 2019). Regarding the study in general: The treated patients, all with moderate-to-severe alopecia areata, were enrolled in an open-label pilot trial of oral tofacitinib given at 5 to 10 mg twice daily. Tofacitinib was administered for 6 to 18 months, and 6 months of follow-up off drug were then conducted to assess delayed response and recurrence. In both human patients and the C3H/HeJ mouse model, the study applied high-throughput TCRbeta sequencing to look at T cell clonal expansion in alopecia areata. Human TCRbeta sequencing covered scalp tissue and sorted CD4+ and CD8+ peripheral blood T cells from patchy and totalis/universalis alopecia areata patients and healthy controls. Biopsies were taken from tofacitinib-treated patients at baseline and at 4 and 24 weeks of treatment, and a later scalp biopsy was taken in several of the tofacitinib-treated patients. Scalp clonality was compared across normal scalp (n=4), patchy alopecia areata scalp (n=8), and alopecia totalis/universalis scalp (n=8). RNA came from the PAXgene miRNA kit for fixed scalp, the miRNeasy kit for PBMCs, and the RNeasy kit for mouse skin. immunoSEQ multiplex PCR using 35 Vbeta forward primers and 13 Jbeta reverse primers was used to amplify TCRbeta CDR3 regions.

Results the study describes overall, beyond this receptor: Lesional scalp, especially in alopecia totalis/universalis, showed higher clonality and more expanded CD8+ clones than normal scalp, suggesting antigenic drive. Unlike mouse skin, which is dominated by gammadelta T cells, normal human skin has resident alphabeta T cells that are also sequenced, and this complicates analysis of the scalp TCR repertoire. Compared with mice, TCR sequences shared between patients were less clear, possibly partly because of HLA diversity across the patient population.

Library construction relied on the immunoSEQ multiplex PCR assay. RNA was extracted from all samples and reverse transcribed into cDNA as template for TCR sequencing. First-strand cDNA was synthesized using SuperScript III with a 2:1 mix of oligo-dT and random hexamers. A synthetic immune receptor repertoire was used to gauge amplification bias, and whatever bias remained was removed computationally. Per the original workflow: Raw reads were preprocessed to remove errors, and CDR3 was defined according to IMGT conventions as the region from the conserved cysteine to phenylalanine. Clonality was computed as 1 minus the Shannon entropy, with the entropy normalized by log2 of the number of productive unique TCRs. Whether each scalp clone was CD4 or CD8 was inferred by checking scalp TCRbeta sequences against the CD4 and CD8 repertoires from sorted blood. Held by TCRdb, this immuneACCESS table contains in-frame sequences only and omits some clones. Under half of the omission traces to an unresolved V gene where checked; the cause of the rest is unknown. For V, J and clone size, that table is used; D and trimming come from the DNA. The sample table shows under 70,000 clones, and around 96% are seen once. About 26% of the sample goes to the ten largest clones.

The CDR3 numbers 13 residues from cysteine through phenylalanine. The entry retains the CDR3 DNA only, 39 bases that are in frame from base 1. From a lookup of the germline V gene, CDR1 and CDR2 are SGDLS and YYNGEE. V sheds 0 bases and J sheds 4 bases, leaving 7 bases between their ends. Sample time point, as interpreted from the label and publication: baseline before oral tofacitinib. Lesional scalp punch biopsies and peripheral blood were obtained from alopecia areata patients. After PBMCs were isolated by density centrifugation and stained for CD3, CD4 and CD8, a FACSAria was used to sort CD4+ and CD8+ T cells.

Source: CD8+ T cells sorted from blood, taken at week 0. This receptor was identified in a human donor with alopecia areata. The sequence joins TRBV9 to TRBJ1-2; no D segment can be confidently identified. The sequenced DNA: TGTGCCAGCAGCGTAGATGACGGCTATGGCTACACCTTC. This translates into CASSVDDGYGYTF.